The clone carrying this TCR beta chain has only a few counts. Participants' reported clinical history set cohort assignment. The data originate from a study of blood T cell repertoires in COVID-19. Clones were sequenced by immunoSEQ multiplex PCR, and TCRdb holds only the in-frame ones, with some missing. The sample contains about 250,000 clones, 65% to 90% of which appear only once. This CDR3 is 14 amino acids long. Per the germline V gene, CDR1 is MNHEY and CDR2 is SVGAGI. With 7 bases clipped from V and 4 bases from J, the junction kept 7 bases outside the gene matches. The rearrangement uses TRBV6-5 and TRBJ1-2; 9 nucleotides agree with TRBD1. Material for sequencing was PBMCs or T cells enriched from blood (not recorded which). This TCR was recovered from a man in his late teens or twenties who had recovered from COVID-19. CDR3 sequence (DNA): TGTGCCAGCAACCCGACAGGGGGGAGCTATGGCTACACCTTC. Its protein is CASNPTGGSYGYTF.